This T cell receptor beta chain comes out of a study of identical twins. The sample holds one count of this clonotype. Its target is unknown. After template switching added a universal primer site, the resulting cDNA carried unique molecular identifiers. TCRdb reprocessed the 5' RACE reads via MiXCR and lists one record per CDR3 protein. The sample has about 890,000 distinct CDR3 sequences, 9% to 15% seen once. V lost 1 base to trimming and J lost 11 bases, with 16 bases between them. The CDR3 runs 14 residues. CDR1 and CDR2 from the germline V gene are SGHTA and FQGNSA. Notes on the study in general: The study found weaker excess twin sharing in beta out-of-frame sequences.

This sample also belongs to another study, concerning yellow fever vaccine responses in identical twins.

This TCR was sampled from a woman aged 18-30 years in good health. The chain uses TRBV7-2 and TRBJ2-3; possible D gene TRBD1, 6 bases. Sequencing was done on a sample of PBMCs. The chain's CDR3 is CASSLEGDRLKQYF. The CDR3 coding sequence is TGTGCCAGCAGCTTAGAGGGAGACAGGTTGAAGCAGTATTTT.